This T cell receptor (beta chain) was obtained from a study of Tregs in tolerant kidney transplant recipients. Comments on this clone: The antigen is not known. The sequenced fragment ends 3 residues before the CDR3 boundary, so the rest is inferred from the germline J gene.

Study outcomes and limitations: Changing PCR primers prevented nucleotide comparison between some patients' samples. Expanding Tregs on activated donor B cells appeared to best identify donor-specific TCRbeta clones.

Using immunoSEQ multiplex PCR, the repertoire was profiled, and TCRdb retains in-frame clones only, with some absent. Its clone listing holds about 16,000 clones. Recipients received nonmyeloablative bone marrow transplants from related graft donors, with transient mixed chimerism. Unstimulated Tregs (CD4+CD25+CD127-) and CD4+CD25- non-Tregs were sorted from PBMCs. This CDR3 has 14 amino acids. The V gene's germline CDR1 is SGHTA and CDR2 FQGNSA. The starting material was CD4+ T cells from blood (PBMCs), obtained 12 months after the transplant. The chain recombines TRBV7-2 with TRBJ1-1; 7 bases match TRBD1. The receptor's source is a human patient who received a combined kidney and bone marrow transplant. The graft donor may account for some of the T cells. The DNA read from the CDR3 is TGTGCCAGCAGCCAAACAGGGGCGCTTATGGAA. This gives the protein CASSQTGALME. In full, the CDR3 is CASSQTGALMEAFF.